This TCR beta chain was sequenced in a study of blood T cells in healthy people across ages. The CDR3 is made up of 14 amino acids. From germline, CDR1 is SGHTA and CDR2 FQGNSA. The V and J ends lost 7 bases and 8 bases respectively, with 20 bases between them. The use of a sample-barcoded 5' primer and a J-beta primer mix characterized a second PCR of 7 to 11 cycles. A template-switch adaptor that had 12 random nucleotides put a tag on each cDNA molecule. TCRdb used MiXCR to reprocess the 5' RACE reads, holding one entry per CDR3 protein. In the table there are under 1,100,000 distinct CDR3 sequences, less than 25% of which are singletons. The data also belong to a second study, concerning T cells of mothers and their children. This second report adds: For cDNA synthesis, the complete extracted RNA was used (around 1.5 ug per 15 ul).

The specimen was blood. This chain uses TRBV7-2 with TRBJ1-2, with D perhaps TRBD1 (6 bases). This TCR derives from a girl aged 2 to 9 in good health. The CDR3 spells CASTTGLAGEGYTF. The CDR3 coding sequence is TGTGCCAGCACCACTGGGTTGGCAGGGGAAGGCTACACCTTC.